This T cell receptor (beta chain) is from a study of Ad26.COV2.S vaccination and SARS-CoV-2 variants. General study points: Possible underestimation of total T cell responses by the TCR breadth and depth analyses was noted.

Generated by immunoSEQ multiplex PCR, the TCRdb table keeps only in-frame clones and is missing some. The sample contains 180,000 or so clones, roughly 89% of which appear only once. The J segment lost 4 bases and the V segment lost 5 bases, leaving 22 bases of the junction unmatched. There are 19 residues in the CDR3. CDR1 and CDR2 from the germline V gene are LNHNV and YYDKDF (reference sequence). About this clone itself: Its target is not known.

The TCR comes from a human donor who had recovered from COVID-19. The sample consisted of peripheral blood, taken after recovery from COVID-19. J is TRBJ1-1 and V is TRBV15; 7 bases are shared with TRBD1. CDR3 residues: CATSHDSRGRGKGRTEAFF. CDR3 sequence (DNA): TGTGCCACCAGCCACGATAGTAGGGGGCGAGGGAAGGGGCGCACTGAAGCTTTCTTT.